This TCR beta chain was identified during a study of T cell responses to AZD1222 COVID-19 vaccine. Study-wide results and limits: Repertoire sampling was restricted to post-peak T cell response timepoints. Nearly half of spike-specific TCRs reportedly target unmutated variant regions.

Germline V gene sequence: CDR1 GTSNPN, CDR2 SVGIG (reference sequence). V dropped 3 bases and J dropped 6 bases, with 14 bases sitting between them. The CDR3 covers 14 residues. About this clone itself: Its antigen is not identified.

The repertoire was sequenced with immunoSEQ multiplex PCR; TCRdb's copy has only in-frame clones and lacks some. This table has approximately 150,000 clones, about 91% appearing once. This sequence was found in an adult in good health. The chain employs TRBV30 and TRBJ2-2; the D gene is possibly TRBD1 (6 bases). The sample consisted of peripheral blood, taken on day 0 of AZD1222 vaccination. This CDR3 reads CAWSPNRVAGELFF. CDR3 bases: TGTGCCTGGAGCCCAAACAGGGTGGCCGGGGAGCTGTTTTTT.